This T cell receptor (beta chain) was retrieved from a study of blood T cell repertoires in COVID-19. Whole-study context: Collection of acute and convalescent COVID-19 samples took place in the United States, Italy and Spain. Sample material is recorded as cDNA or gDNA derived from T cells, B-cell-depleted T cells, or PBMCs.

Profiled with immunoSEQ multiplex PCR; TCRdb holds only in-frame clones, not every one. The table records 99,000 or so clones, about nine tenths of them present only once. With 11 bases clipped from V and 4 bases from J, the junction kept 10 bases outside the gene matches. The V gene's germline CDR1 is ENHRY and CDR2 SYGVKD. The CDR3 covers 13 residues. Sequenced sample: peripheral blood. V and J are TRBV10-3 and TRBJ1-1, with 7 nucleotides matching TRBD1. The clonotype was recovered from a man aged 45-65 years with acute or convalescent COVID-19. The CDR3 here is CAAQQGLGTEAFF. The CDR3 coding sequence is TGTGCCGCACAACAGGGGCTTGGCACTGAAGCTTTCTTT.